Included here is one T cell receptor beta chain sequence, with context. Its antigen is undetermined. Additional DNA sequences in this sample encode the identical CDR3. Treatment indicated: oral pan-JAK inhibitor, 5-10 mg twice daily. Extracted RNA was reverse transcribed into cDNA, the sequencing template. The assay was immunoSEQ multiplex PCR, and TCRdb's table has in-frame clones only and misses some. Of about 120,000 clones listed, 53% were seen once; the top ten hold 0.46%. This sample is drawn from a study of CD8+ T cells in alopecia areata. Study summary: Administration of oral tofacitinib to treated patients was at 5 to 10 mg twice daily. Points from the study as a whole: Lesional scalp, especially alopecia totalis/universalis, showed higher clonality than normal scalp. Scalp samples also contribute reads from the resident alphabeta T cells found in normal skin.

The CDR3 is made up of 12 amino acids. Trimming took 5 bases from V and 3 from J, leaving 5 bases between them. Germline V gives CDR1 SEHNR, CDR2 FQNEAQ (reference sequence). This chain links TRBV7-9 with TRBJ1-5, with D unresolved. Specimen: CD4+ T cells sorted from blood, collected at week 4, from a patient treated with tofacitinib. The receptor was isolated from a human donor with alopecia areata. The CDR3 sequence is CASSQDNQPQHF. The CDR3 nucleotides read TGTGCCAGCAGCCAGGACAATCAGCCCCAGCATTTT.